Sequencing of this T cell receptor (beta chain) was carried out in a study of cytomegalovirus exposure and HLA in healthy donors. General study findings and limits: The availability of immune exposure information extended only to CMV serostatus. It is likely that the observed cluster of highly shared sequence variants was a sequencing artifact.

As to this clone: The target antigen is unknown.

Use of 60 Vbeta and 13 Jbeta primers characterized the PCR. TCRdb's table, derived via immunoSEQ multiplex PCR, lists solely in-frame clones and lacks some. The sample's table shows under 200,000 clones. CDR1 is GTSNPN and CDR2 is SVGIG in the germline V gene (reference sequence). Trimming cost V 5 bases and J 2 bases, with 13 bases left between them. The CDR3 has 13 residues. The sample comprised PBMCs. The clonotype comes from a man under 40 in good health and CMV-seronegative. V is TRBV30 and J is TRBJ2-7; D is unclear. The CDR3: CAWERSETYEQYF. CDR3 nucleotide sequence: TGTGCCTGGGAGAGGAGTGAGACCTACGAGCAGTACTTC.